This TCR beta chain was recovered during a study of T cells in Graves' hyperthyroidism and ophthalmopathy. Overall study: Sampling of peripheral blood happened at initial diagnosis, prior to any treatment.

The CDR3 regions of TCR beta were amplified from RNA transcripts. First-round RT-PCR with HTBI primers amplified the TCR CDR3 region. TCRdb re-derived calls from the multiplex PCR reads in MiXCR, one entry per CDR3 protein. The sample carries 350,000 to 450,000 distinct CDR3 sequences, approximately 15% recorded once. Notes on the study in general: Median prediction lead before ophthalmopathy onset was 5 to 7.5 months with the model.

Regarding this clonotype: The antigen remains undetermined.

Stable Graves' hyperthyroidism meant no ophthalmopathy progression within 18 months. Diagnoses rested on clinical symptoms, serum thyroxine and TRAb, thyroid ultrasound and orbital computed tomography. CDR1 MNHEY and CDR2 SMNVEV come from the germline V gene (reference sequence). V was cut by 7 bases and J by 6 bases, with 17 bases left in between. The CDR3 loop spans 14 amino acids. The source is a woman aged 60-70 years with Graves' hyperthyroidism. The chain carries TRBV27 and TRBJ2-3; no clear D gene. Sequenced input: blood. The CDR3 protein is CASKVARRGDTQYF. CDR3 nucleotides: TGTGCCAGCAAGGTGGCAAGACGCGGCGATACGCAGTATTTT.